The subject of this entry is one T cell receptor beta chain. The antigen remains undetermined. Using immunoSEQ multiplex PCR, the repertoire was profiled, and TCRdb retains in-frame clones only, with some absent. The sample contains 90,000 to 120,000 clones, around 92% of which appear only once. The data stem from a study of T cell responses to AZD1222 COVID-19 vaccine. Whole-study findings and limits: Among the donors, most were white British and more were female, and clonal diversity was possibly underestimated. Baseline testing showed seropositivity in only a handful of AZD1222 recipients. Repertoires were collected only later (after the peak T cell response had occurred). Close to half of spike-specific TCRs reportedly recognize unmutated variant regions.

V lost 0 bases, J lost 4 bases, and 13 bases lay in between. Germline V gene lookup returns CDR1 LGHNA and CDR2 YSLEER. The CDR3 is made up of 16 amino acids. This specimen was peripheral blood, taken 28 days after the second AZD1222 dose. The source is an adult who received the AZD1222 COVID-19 vaccine. The rearrangement uses TRBV4-3 and TRBJ1-3; D is undetermined. This CDR3 reads CASSQDVRGKGNTIYF. In DNA, the CDR3 is TGCGCCAGCAGCCAAGATGTTCGGGGAAAGGGAAACACCATATATTTT.